This T cell receptor (beta chain) appears in the sequencing data of a study of blood T cell repertoires in COVID-19. Overall study context: Researchers got acute and convalescent COVID-19 samples from the United States, Italy and Spain.

The data were produced by immunoSEQ multiplex PCR, yet TCRdb's version contains in-frame clones alone and is incomplete. This table has around 170,000 clones, more than 70% appearing once. The CDR3 covers 14 residues. J was trimmed by 7 bases and V by 0 bases; bases with no gene match: 5. CDR1 SGHDT and CDR2 YYEEEE come from the germline V gene. Sequencing was performed on PBMCs or T cells enriched from blood (not recorded which). The rearrangement uses TRBV5-6 and TRBJ1-1; 8 bases agree with TRBD1. This TCR derives from a woman aged 25 to 39 who had recovered from COVID-19. Written as DNA, the CDR3 is TGTGCCAGCAGCTTGGGACAGGGGCGCGGTGAAGCTTTCTTT. Amino acids: CASSLGQGRGEAFF.